Listed here are 5 T cell receptor beta chains from one sample, sequenced in a study of cytomegalovirus exposure and HLA in healthy donors. In the PCR, 60 Vbeta and 13 Jbeta primers were used. Sequenced by immunoSEQ multiplex PCR; TCRdb stores in-frame clones only, minus some. Of about 130,000 clones listed, roughly 82% are singletons. The sample was PBMCs. All receptors derive from a male donor in good health and CMV-seropositive.

The chain recombines TRBV21-1 with TRBJ2-5; the table's D call, TRBD1, was not checked against the DNA. TRBV21-1 is noted as a pseudogene. CDR3 length: 13 amino acids. The chain's CDR3 is CAITGQGIEEQYF. The DNA of the CDR3 is TGTGCCATCACGGGACAGGGGATAGAGGAGCAGTACTTC.

This chain connects TRBV5-1 to TRBJ1-4, with 9 bases fitting TRBD1. CDR3 length: 19 residues. With V trimmed by 5 bases and J by 0 bases, 14 bases remained unmatched. CDR1 SGHRS and CDR2 YFSETQ come from the germline V gene. The CDR3 sequence is CASSRVPGQGRATNEKLFF. CDR3 DNA: TGCGCCAGCAGTCGGGTCCCGGGACAGGGTCGGGCAACTAATGAAAAACTGTTTTTT. Filled out from reference TRBV5-1 and TRBJ1-4, the complete variable domain reads KAGVTQTPRYLIKTRGQQVTLSCSPISGHRSVSWYQQTPGQGLQFLFEYFSETQRNKGNFPGRFSGRQFSNSRSEMNVSTLELGDSALYLCASSRVPGQGRATNEKLFFGSGTQLSVL.

The rearrangement links TRBV14 to TRBJ1-3, with D tentatively TRBD1 (5 bases). The V end lost 3 bases, the J end lost 4 bases, and 13 bases lay between the germline ends. The CDR3 has 15 amino acids. Germline CDR1 and CDR2: SGHDN and FVKESK. CDR3 nucleotide sequence: TGTGCCAGCAGCCATATCCGCCAGGGAGGAAACACCATATATTTT. This encodes CASSHIRQGGNTIYF.

The V call is TRBV5-5, the J call TRBJ2-7, with D perhaps matching TRBD1 (6 bases). Germline V gives CDR1 SGHKS, CDR2 YYEKEE (reference sequence). The CDR3 is 14 amino acids. The ends were cut back, 0 bases at V and 2 bases at J, with 9 bases in the middle. The CDR3: CASSLEDSTYEQYF. In DNA form, the CDR3 reads TGTGCCAGCAGCTTGGAGGACAGCACCTACGAGCAGTACTTC.

This clone was recorded once. The genes are TRBV7-3 and TRBJ2-2, with TRBD2 matching 8 bases. Looked up from germline, CDR1 is SGHTA and CDR2 is FQGTGA. This CDR3 is 14 amino acids long. J lost 2 bases, V lost 7 bases, and 3 bases had no gene match. The CDR3 bases are TGTGCCAGCACGCGGGAGGCAAACACCGGGGAGCTGTTTTTT. This sequence encodes CASTREANTGELFF.